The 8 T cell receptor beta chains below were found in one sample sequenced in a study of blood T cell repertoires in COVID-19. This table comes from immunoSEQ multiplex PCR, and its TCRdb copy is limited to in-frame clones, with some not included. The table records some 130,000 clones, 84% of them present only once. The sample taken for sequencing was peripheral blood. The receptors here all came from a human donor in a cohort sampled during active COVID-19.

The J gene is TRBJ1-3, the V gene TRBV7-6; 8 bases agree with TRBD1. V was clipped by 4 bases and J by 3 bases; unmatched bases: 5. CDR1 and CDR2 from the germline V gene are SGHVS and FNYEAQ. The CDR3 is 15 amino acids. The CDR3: CASSSQGARGNTIYF. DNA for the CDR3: TGTGCCAGCAGCTCCCAGGGGGCGCGTGGAAACACCATATATTTT.

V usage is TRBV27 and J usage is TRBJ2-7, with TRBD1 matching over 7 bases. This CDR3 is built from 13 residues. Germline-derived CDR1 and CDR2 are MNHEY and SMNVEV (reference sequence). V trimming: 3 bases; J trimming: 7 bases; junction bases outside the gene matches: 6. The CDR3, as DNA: TGTGCCAGCAGTTTTAGGACAGGTGGGGAGCAGTACTTC. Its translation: CASSFRTGGEQYF.

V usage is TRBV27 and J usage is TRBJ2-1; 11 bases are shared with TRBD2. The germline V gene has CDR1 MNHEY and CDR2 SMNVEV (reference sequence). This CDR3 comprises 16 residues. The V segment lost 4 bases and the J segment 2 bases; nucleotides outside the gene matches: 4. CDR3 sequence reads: CASSYLAGGTYNEQFF. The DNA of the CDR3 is TGTGCCAGCAGTTACCTAGCGGGGGGAACCTACAATGAGCAGTTCTTC.

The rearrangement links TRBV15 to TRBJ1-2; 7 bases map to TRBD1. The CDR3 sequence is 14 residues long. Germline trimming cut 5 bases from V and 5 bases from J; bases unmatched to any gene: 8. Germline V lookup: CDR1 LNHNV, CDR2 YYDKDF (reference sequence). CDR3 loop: CATSDRQGTYGYTF. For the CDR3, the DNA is TGTGCCACCAGCGACCGACAGGGAACTTATGGCTACACCTTC.

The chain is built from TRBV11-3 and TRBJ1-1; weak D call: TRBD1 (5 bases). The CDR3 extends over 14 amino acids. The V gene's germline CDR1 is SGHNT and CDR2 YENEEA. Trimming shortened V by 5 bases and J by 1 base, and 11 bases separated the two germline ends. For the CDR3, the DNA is TGTGCCAGCAGCCGCGACAGCACGAACACTGAAGCTTTCTTT. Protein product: CASSRDSTNTEAFF.

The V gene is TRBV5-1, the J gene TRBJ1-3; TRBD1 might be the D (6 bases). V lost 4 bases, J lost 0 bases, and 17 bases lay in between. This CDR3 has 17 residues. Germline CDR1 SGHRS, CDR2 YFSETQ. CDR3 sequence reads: CASSPAGEGYSGNTIYF. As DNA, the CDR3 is TGCGCCAGCAGCCCCGCAGGGGAAGGCTACTCTGGAAACACCATATATTTT.

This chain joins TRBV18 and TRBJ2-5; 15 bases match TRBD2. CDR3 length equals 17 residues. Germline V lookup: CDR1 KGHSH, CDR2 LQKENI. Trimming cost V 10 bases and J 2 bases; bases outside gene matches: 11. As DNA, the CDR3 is TGTGCCATTACCGGGACTAGCGGGGGGCCGTGGCAAGAGACCCAGTACTTC. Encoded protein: CAITGTSGGPWQETQYF.

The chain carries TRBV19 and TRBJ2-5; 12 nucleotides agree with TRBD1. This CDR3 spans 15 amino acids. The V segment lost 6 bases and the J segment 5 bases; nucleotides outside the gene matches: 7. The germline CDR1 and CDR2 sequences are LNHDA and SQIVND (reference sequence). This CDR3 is CASRAGTGGRETQYF. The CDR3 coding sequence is TGTGCCAGTAGAGCCGGGACAGGGGGCCGGGAGACCCAGTACTTC.